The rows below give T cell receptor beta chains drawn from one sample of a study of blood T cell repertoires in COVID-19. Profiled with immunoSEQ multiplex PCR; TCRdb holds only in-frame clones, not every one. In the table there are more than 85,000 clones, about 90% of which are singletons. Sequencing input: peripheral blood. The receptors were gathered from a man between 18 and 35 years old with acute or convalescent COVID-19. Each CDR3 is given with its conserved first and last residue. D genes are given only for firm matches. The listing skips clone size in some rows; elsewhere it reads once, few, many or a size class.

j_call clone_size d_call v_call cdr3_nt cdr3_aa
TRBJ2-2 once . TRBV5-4 TGTGCCAGCAGCGCCCCGACAGACGCGAACACCGGGGAGCTGTTTTTT CASSAPTDANTGELFF
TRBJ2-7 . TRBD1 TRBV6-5 TGTGCCAGCAGTTACGGAGTCGGGACAGTGCAGTACGAGCAGTACTTC CASSYGVGTVQYEQYF
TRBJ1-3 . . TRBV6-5 TGTGCCAGCAGTCTTTCTCCTTCTTCTGGAAACACCATATATTTT CASSLSPSSGNTIYF
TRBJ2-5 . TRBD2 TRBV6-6 TGTGCCAGCAGTCAAACCTCCGGGACTAGCGGCCAAGAGACCCAGTACTTC CASSQTSGTSGQETQYF
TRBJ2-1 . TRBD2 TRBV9 TGTGCCAGCAGCGTAGTAGGGACTAGCGGCTACAATGAGCAGTTCTTC CASSVVGTSGYNEQFF
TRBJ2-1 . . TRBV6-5 TGTGCCAGCAGTCCTAACTGGGACTTCAATGAGCAGTTCTTC CASSPNWDFNEQFF
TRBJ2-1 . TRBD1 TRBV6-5 TGTGCCAGCAGCCATGGGGACAGGTACTTGGATGAGCAGTTCTTC CASSHGDRYLDEQFF
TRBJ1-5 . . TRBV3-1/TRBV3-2 TGTGCCAGCAGCCAAGAAGGGGGCAATCAGCCCCAGCATTTT CASSQEGGNQPQHF
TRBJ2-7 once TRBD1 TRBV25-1 TGTGCCAGCAGTGAACGCCTGACAGGGGGCGAGCAGTACTTC CASSERLTGGEQYF
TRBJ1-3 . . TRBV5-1 TGCGCCAGCAGCCGGGACAACTCTGGAAACACCATATATTTT CASSRDNSGNTIYF
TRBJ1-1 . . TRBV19 TGTGCCAGTAGTAGGGCGGGGTTCACTGAAGCTTTCTTT CASSRAGFTEAFF